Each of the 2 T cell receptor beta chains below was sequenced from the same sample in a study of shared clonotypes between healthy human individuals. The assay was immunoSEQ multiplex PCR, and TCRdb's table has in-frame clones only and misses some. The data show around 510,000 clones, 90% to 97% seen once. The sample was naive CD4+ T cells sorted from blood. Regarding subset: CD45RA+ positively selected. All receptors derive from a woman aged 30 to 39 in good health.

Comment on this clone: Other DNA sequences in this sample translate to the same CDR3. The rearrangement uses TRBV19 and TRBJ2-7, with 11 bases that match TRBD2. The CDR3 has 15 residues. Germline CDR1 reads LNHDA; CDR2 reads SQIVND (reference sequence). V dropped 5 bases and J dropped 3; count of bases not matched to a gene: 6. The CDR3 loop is CASSALAGASYEQYF. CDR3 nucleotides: TGTGCCAGTAGTGCACTAGCGGGAGCTAGCTACGAGCAGTACTTC. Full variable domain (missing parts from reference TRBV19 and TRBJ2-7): DGGITQSPKYLFRKEGQNVTLSCEQNLNHDAMYWYRQDPGQGLRLIYYSQIVNDFQKGDIAEGYSVSREKKESFPLTVTSAQKNPTAFYLCASSALAGASYEQYFGPGTRLTVT.

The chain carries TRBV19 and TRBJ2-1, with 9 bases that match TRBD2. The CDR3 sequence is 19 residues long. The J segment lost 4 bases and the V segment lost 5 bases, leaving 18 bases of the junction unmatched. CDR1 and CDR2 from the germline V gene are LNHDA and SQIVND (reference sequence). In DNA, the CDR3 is TGTGCCAGTAGTCGCGATGGGTCTAGCGGGATTGCTGGATACAATGAGCAGTTCTTC. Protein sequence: CASSRDGSSGIAGYNEQFF.